Shown below are 28 T cell receptor beta chains from a single sample sequenced in a study of OX40 agonist ivuxolimab in advanced cancers. The assay was immunoSEQ multiplex PCR, and TCRdb's table has in-frame clones only and misses some. The sample records more than 90,000 clones, roughly 83% being singletons. The sample was CD4+ or CD8+ T cells sorted from blood, taken in a trial of the OX40 agonist ivuxolimab. The receptors stem from an adult with an advanced solid tumor such as melanoma, head and neck, liver or kidney cancer.

CDR3: CASSAGTPNYGYTF. The CDR3 DNA sequence: TGTGCCAGCAGCGCCGGGACGCCTAACTATGGCTACACCTTC. This sequence joins TRBV7-2 and TRBJ1-2; D is possibly TRBD1 (5 bases). V was cut by 5 bases and J by 0 bases, with 10 bases left in between. Per germline, CDR1 SGHTA and CDR2 FQGNSA. The CDR3 covers 14 residues.

The rearrangement uses TRBV30 and TRBJ1-2; D is possibly TRBD1 (5 bases). Germline V gene sequence: CDR1 GTSNPN, CDR2 SVGIG (reference sequence). Trimming left V 0 bases short and J 0 bases short, with 14 bases between. This CDR3 spans 16 amino acids. The CDR3: CAWSVYRQGTNYGYTF. CDR3 bases: TGTGCCTGGAGTGTATATAGGCAGGGCACTAACTATGGCTACACCTTC.

V and J are TRBV5-4 and TRBJ2-1, with D perhaps given as TRBD1 or TRBD2 (5 bases each). This CDR3 spans 13 amino acids. Germline CDR1 SGHNT, CDR2 YYREEE (reference sequence). V shed 6 bases and J shed 8 bases, with 15 bases lying between them. The CDR3 region has the DNA TGTGCCAGCAAGTATTGGGGCGGGTATGAGCAGTTCTTC. Its translation is CASKYWGGYEQFF.

The chain has TRBV28 and TRBJ2-7; no definite D call. Trimming cost V 6 bases and J 5 bases, with 14 bases left between them. Germline V gene sequence: CDR1 MDHEN, CDR2 SYDVKM. CDR3 size: 13 residues. The CDR3 loop is CASRPDTVHEQYF. The DNA for the CDR3 is TGTGCCAGCAGGCCAGACACGGTCCACGAGCAGTACTTC.

The chain is built from TRBV6-1 and TRBJ2-3, with D hard to call. Per the germline V gene, CDR1 is MNHNS and CDR2 is SASEGT. CDR3 size: 14 residues. V dropped 7 bases and J dropped 3 bases, with 14 bases sitting between them. The CDR3 DNA sequence: TGTGCCAGCAAAGAATGGGAACTGACAGATACGCAGTATTTT. This gives the protein CASKEWELTDTQYF.

The chain couples TRBV7-2 to TRBJ1-3; 12 bases are shared with TRBD1. The ends lost 5 bases at V and 9 bases at J; junction bases unmatched: 8. The CDR3 consists of 15 residues. The germline CDR1 and CDR2 sequences are SGHTA and FQGNSA. The CDR3 reads CASSRQGGQGATIYF. The CDR3 DNA reads as TGTGCCAGCAGCCGACAGGGGGGACAGGGGGCCACCATATATTTT.

The chain combines TRBV7-2 with TRBJ2-3; TRBD2 matches at 13 bases. The germline V gene has CDR1 SGHTA and CDR2 FQGNSA. The CDR3 totals 17 residues. With V trimmed by 5 bases and J by 4 bases, 9 bases remained unmatched. CDR3 bases: TGTGCCAGCAGCCCGCGGACTAGCGGGAGATATGCAGATACGCAGTATTTT. The encoded protein is CASSPRTSGRYADTQYF.

This chain uses TRBV28 with TRBJ1-3, with no clear D. Trimming cost V 5 bases and J 0 bases, with 11 bases left between them. CDR1 is MDHEN, CDR2 SYDVKM, per germline. CDR3 size: 15 residues. The CDR3 sequence is CASSEQHLSGNTIYF. CDR3 nucleotide sequence: TGTGCCAGCAGTGAACAGCATCTCTCTGGAAACACCATATATTTT.

Only one count was recorded for this clone. The chain employs TRBV5-1 and TRBJ1-4; 9 bases match TRBD1. The CDR3 totals 12 residues. V lost 7 bases and J lost 5; bases outside the gene matches: 0. Per the germline V gene, CDR1 is SGHRS and CDR2 is YFSETQ. The CDR3 spells CASGTGNEKLFF. CDR3 coding DNA: TGCGCCAGCGGGACAGGGAATGAAAAACTGTTTTTT.

V gene TRBV11-2 combines with J gene TRBJ2-7; D is possibly TRBD2 (5 bases). Germline CDR1 SGHAT, CDR2 FQNNGV. This CDR3 spans 16 amino acids. Trimming pared 1 base from V and 4 bases from J, leaving 17 bases between. CDR3 residues: CASSLASGSRGYEQYF. CDR3 sequence (DNA): TGTGCCAGCAGCTTAGCCTCCGGGTCCCGCGGGTACGAGCAGTACTTC.

This clone was picked up a small number of times. The chain carries TRBV7-9 and TRBJ2-2; D ambiguous. The V and J ends lost 5 bases and 0 bases respectively, with 7 bases between them. The CDR3 runs to 14 residues. Germline lookup yields CDR1 SEHNR and CDR2 FQNEAQ (reference sequence). The DNA of the CDR3 is TGTGCCAGCAGCCGGGCCGCGAACACCGGGGAGCTGTTTTTT. Protein sequence: CASSRAANTGELFF.

The chain carries TRBV10-3 and TRBJ2-5, with 9 bases identical to TRBD2. CDR1 ENHRY and CDR2 SYGVKD come from the germline V gene. This CDR3 spans 14 amino acids. The trim removed 4 bases at V and 3 bases at J, leaving 3 bases unmatched. The CDR3 spells CAISGRTSEETQYF. CDR3 coding DNA: TGTGCCATCAGTGGTAGGACTAGCGAAGAGACCCAGTACTTC.

The chain has TRBV7-2 and TRBJ2-3; D is ambiguous. The CDR3 is 15 residues long. CDR1 and CDR2 (germline): SGHTA, FQGNSA. V gave up 1 base and J gave up 0 bases, with 8 bases separating them. The CDR3 here is CASSLVGRSTDTQYF. The CDR3 region has the DNA TGTGCCAGCAGCTTAGTTGGACGGAGCACAGATACGCAGTATTTT.

The chain recombines TRBV27 with TRBJ2-5; no definite D call. This CDR3 contains 14 residues. The germline gives CDR1 MNHEY, CDR2 SMNVEV (reference sequence). V lost 3 bases, J lost 1 base, and 9 bases lay in between. The CDR3 DNA sequence: TGTGCCAGCAGTTTGGGGAATTTCCAAGAGACCCAGTACTTC. Translation gives CASSLGNFQETQYF.

This clone is a singleton in its sample. The J gene is TRBJ2-5, the V gene TRBV5-4; 9 nucleotides align to TRBD2. Germline CDR1 SGHNT, CDR2 YYREEE (reference sequence). The trim removed 2 bases at V and 4 bases at J, leaving 12 bases unmatched. This CDR3 comprises 17 residues. The CDR3 region is CASSFGFSGGIGETQYF. CDR3 sequence (DNA): TGTGCCAGCAGCTTTGGCTTTAGCGGGGGTATTGGAGAGACCCAGTACTTC.

The J gene is TRBJ2-3, the V gene TRBV7-2; TRBD2 agrees at 14 bases. The germline CDR1 and CDR2 sequences are SGHTA and FQGNSA. The CDR3 sequence is 18 residues long. With V trimmed by 0 bases and J by 2 bases, 4 bases remained unmatched. CDR3: CASSLARTSGGFTDTQYF. The CDR3 DNA follows: TGTGCCAGCAGCTTAGCCAGGACTAGCGGGGGGTTCACAGATACGCAGTATTTT.

CDR3 protein: CATRDGEQYF. The CDR3 bases are TGTGCAACCAGAGACGGCGAGCAGTACTTC. V and J are TRBV6-5 and TRBJ2-7; D is uncertain. Germline-derived CDR1 and CDR2 are MNHEY and SVGAGI. The CDR3 length is 10 residues.

This chain uses TRBV11-2 with TRBJ1-5; 12 bases match TRBD1. Germline values: CDR1 SGHAT, CDR2 FQNNGV. The length of the CDR3 is 16 residues. The J segment lost 2 bases and the V segment lost 4 bases, leaving 3 bases of the junction unmatched. This CDR3 is CASSSWDRGRNQPQHF. DNA of the CDR3: TGTGCCAGCAGCTCCTGGGACAGGGGGCGCAATCAGCCCCAGCATTTT.

This chain joins TRBV6-5 and TRBJ1-2; D unresolved. The V end lost 5 bases, the J end lost 1 base, and 11 bases lay between the germline ends. The CDR3 is made up of 14 amino acids. Germline V gene sequence: CDR1 MNHEY, CDR2 SVGAGI. The CDR3 loop is CASSEVIGNYGYTF. In nucleotides, the CDR3 is TGTGCCAGCAGTGAAGTAATCGGTAACTATGGCTACACCTTC.

The V and J genes are TRBV2 and TRBJ1-2; the match to TRBD1 covers 9 bases. The length of the CDR3 is 15 residues. J was trimmed by 6 bases and V by 5 bases; bases with no gene match: 10. CDR1 is SNHLY and CDR2 is FYNNEI in the germline V gene. CDR3 amino acids: CASSSTGTGRNGYTF. The DNA of the CDR3 is TGTGCCAGCAGTTCCACCGGGACAGGGAGGAATGGCTACACCTTC.

The table lists this clone with a count of one. CDR3 DNA sequence: TGTGCCAGCAGCGGGGGGCGGGCAGCCTACGAGCAGTACTTC. As protein: CASSGGRAAYEQYF. This rearrangement joins TRBV2 to TRBJ2-7; TRBD2 is a possible D gene (7 bases). The CDR3 has 14 residues. CDR1 is SNHLY, CDR2 FYNNEI, per germline. V lost 6 bases and J 2 bases, leaving 14 bases between the germline ends.

The chain is built from TRBV28 and TRBJ1-2, with D unclear. CDR1 MDHEN and CDR2 SYDVKM come from the germline V gene. Trimming took 8 bases from V and 0 from J, leaving 13 bases between them. This CDR3 comprises 14 residues. CDR3 amino acids: CASGPGSSNYGYTF. The CDR3 DNA reads TGTGCCAGCGGCCCCGGGAGTTCTAACTATGGCTACACCTTC.

V gene TRBV7-3 combines with J gene TRBJ2-2, with D perhaps matching TRBD2 (5 bases). The CDR3 loop spans 12 amino acids. Germline CDR1 reads SGHTA; CDR2 reads FQGTGA. V lost 3 bases and J lost 6, with 5 bases in between. This chain's CDR3 is CASSLEAGELFF. For the CDR3, the DNA is TGTGCCAGCAGCTTGGAGGCCGGGGAGCTGTTTTTT.

This clone was seen only once. This chain uses TRBV6-6 with TRBJ2-7; a weak D match, TRBD1 (6 bases). V was cut by 4 bases and J by 5 bases, with 12 bases left in between. This CDR3 region has 13 residues. Germline V gene sequence: CDR1 MNHNY, CDR2 SVGAGI (reference sequence). The CDR3 coding sequence is TGTGCCAGCAGTTCCATTGCAGGGGACGAGCAGTACTTC. Amino acids: CASSSIAGDEQYF.

This clone was seen many times. The chain combines TRBV19 with TRBJ2-3; 8 bases line up with TRBD2. The CDR3 is made up of 16 amino acids. Germline lookup yields CDR1 LNHDA and CDR2 SQIVND (reference sequence). J was trimmed by 1 base and V by 4 bases; bases with no gene match: 7. The CDR3 nucleotides are TGTGCCAGTAGTAAGATCGGAGCGGGAGGCACAGATACGCAGTATTTT. Its translation is CASSKIGAGGTDTQYF.

This clone has a handful of counts. The chain uses TRBV11-3 and TRBJ2-5, with D unresolved. The CDR3 is made up of 12 amino acids. V lost 0 bases and J 1 base, leaving 0 bases between the germline ends. Germline-derived CDR1 and CDR2 are SGHNT and YENEEA. The CDR3 sequence: CASSLDQETQYF. For the CDR3, the DNA is TGTGCCAGCAGCTTAGACCAAGAGACCCAGTACTTC.

The V and J genes are TRBV30 and TRBJ1-2; unclear D gene. Trimming took 5 bases from V and 4 from J, leaving 17 bases between them. Germline V CDR1 and CDR2: GTSNPN, SVGIG (reference sequence). The CDR3 sequence is 14 residues long. CDR3 loop: CAWGRPREGYGYTF. The CDR3 DNA follows: TGTGCCTGGGGACGGCCTAGGGAAGGCTATGGCTACACCTTC. Together with reference TRBV30 and TRBJ1-2, the CDR3 gives the full variable domain: SQTIHQWPATLVQPVGSPLSLECTVEGTSNPNLYWYRQAAGRGLQLLFYSVGIGQISSEVPQNLSASRPQDRQFILSSKKLLLSDSGFYLCAWGRPREGYGYTFGSGTRLTVV.

J is TRBJ2-6 and V is TRBV18; TRBD1 aligns across 12 bases. CDR1 KGHSH and CDR2 LQKENI come from the germline V gene. The CDR3 consists of 18 residues. The trim removed 1 base at V and 3 bases at J, leaving 4 bases unmatched. The CDR3 DNA is TGTGCCAGCTCACCACTCGGGACAGGGGGCTTTGGGGCCAACGTCCTGACTTTC. Its protein is CASSPLGTGGFGANVLTF.